The 28 T cell receptor beta chains listed next were all sequenced from one sample in a study of response to subunit inactivated influenza vaccine. Each CDR3 protein gets one entry after TCRdb re-called the RT-PCR reads with MiXCR. This table has 250,000 to 350,000 distinct CDR3 sequences, 22% appearing once. Specimen: PBMCs from blood, collected less than 22 months after vaccination. These receptors were collected from a man aged 50-75 years who received an inactivated influenza vaccine.

This chain links TRBV7-8 with TRBJ1-2, with 7 positions matching TRBD1. In germline, CDR1 is SGHVS, CDR2 FQNEAQ. There are 15 residues in the CDR3. The trim removed 4 bases at V and 13 bases at J, leaving 18 bases unmatched. CDR3 coding DNA: TGTGCCAGCAGCTCCCCCCGGTCCGGACAGGCGCCCTCCACCTTC. Its protein product is CASSSPRSGQAPSTF.

V usage is TRBV20-1 and J usage is TRBJ1-1; no definite D call. The V gene's germline CDR1 is DFQATT and CDR2 SNEGSKA (reference sequence). Trimming stripped 5 bases from V and 0 bases from J, with 10 bases between. The CDR3 is 13 residues long. The CDR3 DNA is TGCAGTGCTCAAGTGAGCTTGAACACTGAAGCTTTCTTT. It codes for CSAQVSLNTEAFF.

The chain carries TRBV4-1 and TRBJ2-1; possible D gene TRBD2, 6 bases. The V end was cut by 0 bases, the J end by 4 bases, with 16 bases between. Germline V CDR1 and CDR2: MGHRA, YSYEKL. The CDR3 spans 17 residues. The CDR3 sequence: CASSQDSVAAIYNEQFF. Here the CDR3 DNA reads TGCGCCAGCAGCCAAGATTCTGTAGCGGCAATTTACAATGAGCAGTTCTTC.

This clonotype has at least ten counts. The gene calls are TRBV5-5 and TRBJ1-1, with TRBD1 identical over 7 bases. CDR3 length: 13 residues. J lost 3 bases, V lost 4 bases, and 3 bases had no gene match. CDR1 SGHKS and CDR2 YYEKEE come from the germline V gene (reference sequence). DNA of the CDR3: TGTGCCAGCAGCCAAGACAGGGACACTGAAGCTTTCTTT. Protein: CASSQDRDTEAFF.

The chain employs TRBV10-3 and TRBJ1-2; TRBD1 agrees at 7 bases. Losses at the gene ends were 2 bases for V and 4 bases for J; bases not matched to a gene: 7. The V gene's germline CDR1 is ENHRY and CDR2 SYGVKD. This CDR3 is built from 15 residues. CDR3 residues: CAISEEFQGGYGYTF. The CDR3 bases are TGTGCCATCAGTGAGGAATTTCAGGGGGGCTATGGCTACACCTTC.

The CDR3 DNA follows: TGCAGTGGTTTAGCCGACAATGAGCAGTTCTTC. Protein sequence: CSGLADNEQFF. The chain uses TRBV29-1 and TRBJ2-1; unclear D gene. Germline CDR1 reads SQVTM; CDR2 reads ANQGSEA. There are 11 residues in the CDR3.

The V call is TRBV6-1, the J call TRBJ1-4, with TRBD1 as a possible D gene (5 bases). Trimming removed 8 bases from V and 6 bases from J, with 22 bases in between. The CDR3 is made up of 16 amino acids. Germline V CDR1 and CDR2: MNHNS, SASEGT. CDR3 nucleotide sequence: TGTGCCAGCTCCCATAGTCAGGGAGATCTTCATGAAAAACTGTTTTTT. Translating it yields CASSHSQGDLHEKLFF.

The V gene is TRBV11-2, the J gene TRBJ2-3; TRBD1 or TRBD2 may be the D gene (6 bases each). The CDR3 spans 17 residues. V lost 5 bases, J lost 0 bases, and 18 bases lay in between. Germline V gene sequence: CDR1 SGHAT, CDR2 FQNNGV. CDR3 in amino acids: CASSPPVGGSSTDTQYF. CDR3 coding DNA: TGTGCCAGCAGCCCCCCTGTGGGGGGCTCTAGCACAGATACGCAGTATTTT.

The J gene is TRBJ2-1, the V gene TRBV29-1; 8 bases agree with TRBD1. The CDR3 has 14 amino acids. V dropped 2 bases and J dropped 5; count of bases not matched to a gene: 5. CDR1 SQVTM and CDR2 ANQGSEA come from the germline V gene. The CDR3 nucleotides read TGCAGCGTTGAAAAGGGACAGGTTAACAATGAGCAGTTCTTC. It yields the protein CSVEKGQVNNEQFF.

The chain links TRBV20-1 to TRBJ1-2; D gene unclear. The CDR3 contains 12 residues. Germline V gives CDR1 DFQATT, CDR2 SNEGSKA (reference sequence). The V gene lost 5 bases and the J gene lost 0 bases, with 7 bases spanning the gap. The CDR3 DNA follows: TGCAGTGCTCATGAGACTAACTATGGCTACACCTTC. It yields the protein CSAHETNYGYTF.

The genes are TRBV3-1 and TRBJ1-4; D possibly corresponds to TRBD1 (5 bases). The ends were cut back, 4 bases at V and 4 bases at J, with 13 bases in the middle. The CDR3 runs to 15 residues. Germline CDR1 is LGHDT and CDR2 is YNNKEL (reference sequence). This chain's CDR3 is CASSPGGGFNEKLFF. The DNA for the CDR3 is TGTGCCAGCAGCCCCGGCGGGGGGTTTAATGAAAAACTGTTTTTT.

The V call is TRBV7-9, the J call TRBJ2-4; D remains unclear. This CDR3 is 15 amino acids long. Germline V lookup: CDR1 SEHNR, CDR2 FQNEAQ (reference sequence). V lost 5 bases to trimming and J lost 0 bases, with 11 bases between them. CDR3 loop: CASSPPAVAKNIQYF. As DNA, the CDR3 is TGTGCCAGCAGCCCTCCGGCTGTAGCCAAAAACATTCAGTACTTC.

Turning to this clonotype: A much larger clone sits a single nucleotide away, making a read error possible. This chain joins TRBV5-5 and TRBJ1-1; D is perhaps TRBD1 (5 bases). Germline V gene sequence: CDR1 SGHKS, CDR2 YYEKEE (reference sequence). Between the trimmed V and J ends, which lost 4 bases and 3 bases, there was a span of 19 bases. This CDR3 region has 16 residues. The CDR3 coding sequence is TGTGCCAGCAGCGCCGTCTGGGGGTTTGTTTACACTGAAGCTTTCTTT. Its translation is CASSAVWGFVYTEAFF.

This chain joins TRBV29-1 and TRBJ2-3; D unclear. Germline V CDR1 and CDR2: SQVTM, ANQGSEA. The CDR3 loop spans 13 amino acids. The V end was cut by 3 bases, the J end by 4 bases, with 11 bases between. This CDR3 reads CSVEDRVSDTQYF. The CDR3 region has the DNA TGCAGCGTTGAGGACCGGGTATCAGATACGCAGTATTTT.

This clonotype was seen a few times. The chain links TRBV7-9 to TRBJ2-3, with 11 positions matching TRBD2. Germline-derived CDR1 and CDR2 are SEHNR and FQNEAQ (reference sequence). CDR3 size: 16 residues. V shed 4 bases, J shed 4 bases, and the junction held 7 bases outside the gene matches. DNA for the CDR3: TGTGCCAGCAGCTGGAAGACTAGCGGGAAACCAGATACGCAGTATTTT. It encodes CASSWKTSGKPDTQYF.

V usage is TRBV12-3 or TRBV12-4 and J usage is TRBJ2-5, with D unclear. The CDR3 is made up of 13 amino acids. V lost 7 bases and J lost 5, with 14 bases in between. CDR3 region: CASTNKLRETQYF. DNA for the CDR3: TGTGCCAGCACTAATAAGCTTCGGGAGACCCAGTACTTC.

This rearrangement joins TRBV5-5 to TRBJ2-7; D possibly corresponds to TRBD1 (5 bases). The CDR3 totals 15 residues. Trimming removed 4 bases from V and 6 bases from J, with 20 bases in between. CDR1 is SGHKS and CDR2 is YYEKEE in the germline V gene (reference sequence). CDR3: CASSPNAGRAGEQYF. The DNA of the CDR3 is TGTGCCAGCAGCCCCAATGCTGGCAGGGCAGGCGAGCAGTACTTC. Using reference TRBV5-5 and TRBJ2-7 for the parts outside the CDR3, the full variable domain is DAGVTQSPTHLIKTRGQQVTLRCSPISGHKSVSWYQQVLGQGPQFIFQYYEKEERGRGNFPDRFSARQFPNYSSELNVNALLLGDSALYLCASSPNAGRAGEQYFGPGTRLTVT.

This clonotype was seen only a few times. The chain links TRBV5-4 to TRBJ2-7; the match to TRBD1 covers 8 bases. The CDR3 has 16 amino acids. Germline V gene data show CDR1 as SGHNT and CDR2 as YYREEE (reference sequence). Germline trimming cut 1 base from V and 2 bases from J; bases unmatched to any gene: 8. The CDR3 loop is CASSLREGQGTYEQYF. CDR3 nucleotides: TGTGCCAGCAGCTTGAGAGAAGGACAGGGCACCTACGAGCAGTACTTC.

V usage is TRBV29-1 and J usage is TRBJ1-1, with 9 bases that match TRBD1. The CDR3 runs to 13 residues. The V gene's germline CDR1 is SQVTM and CDR2 ANQGSEA. Losses at the gene ends were 6 bases for V and 10 bases for J; bases not matched to a gene: 12. The CDR3, as DNA: TGCAGCGTGAGGGACAGGGAAGGAATGGGAGCTTTCTTT. Its translation: CSVRDREGMGAFF.

The rearrangement links TRBV3-1 to TRBJ1-5; the D is unclear. Trimming cost V 1 base and J 0 bases, with 7 bases left between them. Germline CDR1 is LGHDT and CDR2 is YNNKEL (reference sequence). The CDR3 is 15 residues long. The DNA for the CDR3 is TGTGCCAGCAGCCAAGGGGGTTATAGCAATCAGCCCCAGCATTTT. Residues: CASSQGGYSNQPQHF.

This chain links TRBV5-1 with TRBJ1-4; D is undetermined. The V and J ends lost 4 bases and 7 bases respectively, with 5 bases between them. Germline values: CDR1 SGHRS, CDR2 YFSETQ. This CDR3 comprises 11 residues. CDR3 region: CASSAGEKLFF. CDR3 nucleotide sequence: TGCGCCAGCAGCGCGGGTGAAAAACTGTTTTTT.

This clonotype was counted between two and nine times. The V call is TRBV7-2, the J call TRBJ1-3; D not resolved. Per the germline V gene, CDR1 is SGHTA and CDR2 is FQGNSA. Between the trimmed V and J ends, which lost 0 bases and 0 bases, there was a span of 9 bases. The CDR3 is made up of 16 amino acids. CDR3: CASSLASGRSGNTIYF. The DNA for the CDR3 is TGTGCCAGCAGCTTAGCTTCCGGTCGCTCTGGAAACACCATATATTTT.

The gene calls are TRBV5-1 and TRBJ2-1; D possibly corresponds to TRBD2 (7 bases). CDR1 and CDR2 from the germline V gene are SGHRS and YFSETQ. Trimming removed 7 bases at V and 6 bases at J, with 17 bases between. The CDR3 consists of 14 residues. The CDR3 coding sequence is TGCGCCAGCCGGGGCGTGGGAGGGGGCAATGAGCAGTTCTTC. As protein: CASRGVGGGNEQFF.

This clonotype appeared a few times. V gene TRBV20-1 combines with J gene TRBJ1-4; D remains ambiguous. Germline CDR1 reads DFQATT; CDR2 reads SNEGSKA (reference sequence). The CDR3 runs to 14 residues. V was pared by 6 bases and J by 13 bases, with 24 bases between. The CDR3 sequence: CSATPNRVRVGLFF. As DNA, the CDR3 is TGCAGTGCCACCCCGAACCGGGTCCGCGTAGGACTGTTTTTT.

This clonotype was recorded many times. V usage is TRBV4-3 and J usage is TRBJ1-2, with 11 bases aligning to TRBD1. The CDR3 extends over 16 amino acids. Trimming removed 0 bases from V and 8 bases from J; junction bases left unmatched: 8. Germline V CDR1 and CDR2: LGHNA, YSLEER. The CDR3 sequence: CASSQDTDRGLRGYTF. The CDR3 region has the DNA TGCGCCAGCAGCCAAGACACGGACAGGGGGCTACGGGGCTACACCTTC.

Only a few counts were recorded for this clonotype. The gene calls are TRBV20-1 and TRBJ2-1, with a tentative D call TRBD2 (5 bases). Germline CDR1 reads DFQATT; CDR2 reads SNEGSKA (reference sequence). Trimming took 6 bases from V and 0 from J, leaving 12 bases between them. CDR3 length: 14 residues. This CDR3 reads CSAAGLNSYNEQFF. In nucleotides, the CDR3 is TGCAGTGCAGCAGGACTGAACTCCTACAATGAGCAGTTCTTC.

This clonotype was counted only a few times. The J gene is TRBJ2-1, the V gene TRBV2; 10 bases fit TRBD1. Germline CDR1 SNHLY, CDR2 FYNNEI. The CDR3 loop spans 15 amino acids. J lost 4 bases, V lost 6 bases, and 6 bases had no gene match. The CDR3 sequence: CASSIRDRGYNEQFF. DNA of the CDR3: TGTGCCAGCAGCATCCGGGACAGGGGTTACAATGAGCAGTTCTTC.

This clonotype was seen more than once but under ten times. V usage is TRBV5-1 and J usage is TRBJ1-5; unclear D gene. Deletions cut 0 bases from V and 6 bases from J, with 10 bases between. The CDR3 contains 14 residues. Germline CDR1 is SGHRS and CDR2 is YFSETQ. Here the CDR3 reads CASSLEGNSQPQHF. CDR3 nucleotides: TGCGCCAGCAGCTTGGAGGGTAATAGTCAGCCCCAGCATTTT.